Listed here are 15 T cell receptor beta chains from one sample, sequenced in a study of regulatory T cells in long-lasting Graves disease. The time point is: newly diagnosed GD, antithyroid drugs for less than 3 months. Preparation of the TCR library used RNA extracted from PBMCs. The authors built TCR beta libraries using iRepertoire HTBI primers and Arm-PCR of CDR3 regions. In TCRdb, the multiplex PCR reads were re-called with MiXCR into one record per CDR3 protein. Of some 600,000 distinct CDR3 sequences listed, roughly 15% are singletons. These sequences were also reported in another study, on T cells in Graves' hyperthyroidism and ophthalmopathy.

The sequencing here drew on peripheral blood mononuclear cells (PBMCs), taken at new diagnosis, from a patient treated with antithyroid drugs. These TCRs come from a man between 18 and 35 years old with Graves disease.

This clonotype was found many times. The V call is TRBV6-1, the J call TRBJ2-1; 9 bases line up with TRBD2. Trimming at V came to 5 bases and at J to 1 base, leaving 15 bases not matched to a gene. The CDR3 covers 19 residues. The germline V gene encodes CDR1 MNHNS and CDR2 SASEGT. The CDR3 DNA is TGTGCCAGCAGTCCCTTTCCCGTGCCGCGGGAGGGTTCCTACAATGAGCAGTTCTTC. Encoded protein: CASSPFPVPREGSYNEQFF.

This clonotype was seen ten or more times. V gene TRBV24-1 combines with J gene TRBJ1-2, with D possibly TRBD1 on 5 matching bases. Per the germline V gene, CDR1 is KGHDR and CDR2 is SFDVKD. The CDR3 covers 14 residues. The V end lost 3 bases, the J end lost 0 bases, and 7 bases lay between the germline ends. This CDR3 reads CATSDGQTNYGYTF. CDR3 in DNA: TGTGCCACCAGTGATGGACAAACTAACTATGGCTACACCTTC.

This clonotype has at least ten counts. This sequence joins TRBV6-2 or TRBV6-3 and TRBJ2-5; D gene uncertain. Trimming stripped 0 bases from V and 5 bases from J, with 1 base between. The CDR3 contains 11 residues. CDR1 and CDR2 from the germline V gene are MNHEY and SVGEGT. CDR3 in DNA: TGTGCCAGCAGTTACTCGGAGACCCAGTACTTC. Amino acids: CASSYSETQYF.

The V gene is TRBV12-3 or TRBV12-4, the J gene TRBJ2-7; a weak D match, TRBD1 (6 bases). Deletions cut 5 bases from V and 3 bases from J, with 14 bases between. This CDR3 has 14 residues. The DNA for the CDR3 is TGTGCCAGCAGTCCAACAGGGAGAGGCTACGAGCAGTACTTC. Protein: CASSPTGRGYEQYF.

There are many counts of this clonotype. This rearrangement joins TRBV27 to TRBJ2-7; 9 bases fit TRBD2. The CDR3 is 14 amino acids. J was trimmed by 2 bases and V by 8 bases; bases with no gene match: 7. Germline V gene lookup returns CDR1 MNHEY and CDR2 SMNVEV (reference sequence). CDR3 sequence (DNA): TGTGCCAGCGCCGGGGGCGGGAGGGCCTACGAGCAGTACTTC. Protein product: CASAGGGRAYEQYF.

This clonotype was picked up many times. V usage is TRBV27 and J usage is TRBJ2-7; D possibly uses TRBD1 or TRBD2 (5 bases each). The length of the CDR3 is 14 residues. Germline CDR1 and CDR2: MNHEY and SMNVEV (reference sequence). The ends were cut back, 4 bases at V and 2 bases at J, with 12 bases in the middle. This chain's CDR3 is CASSYRGGPYEQYF. The CDR3 DNA sequence: TGTGCCAGCAGTTACCGGGGCGGCCCCTACGAGCAGTACTTC.

This clonotype showed up many times. The CDR3 region is CASSPPLVPETQYF. In DNA form, the CDR3 reads TGTGCCAGCTCACCACCCCTGGTTCCAGAGACCCAGTACTTC. The chain has TRBV18 and TRBJ2-5; D not certain. Looked up from germline, CDR1 is KGHSH and CDR2 is LQKENI. CDR3 size: 14 residues. Trimming cost V 0 bases and J 4 bases, with 9 bases left between them.

This clonotype has a count of ten or more. The chain uses TRBV6-2 or TRBV6-3 and TRBJ1-2; TRBD1 matches 7 bases. This CDR3 region has 13 residues. In germline, CDR1 is MNHEY, CDR2 SVGEGT. J lost 2 bases, V lost 6 bases, and 3 bases had no gene match. The CDR3: CASRWGQNYGYTF. CDR3 bases: TGTGCCAGCAGGTGGGGACAGAACTATGGCTACACCTTC.

The chain uses TRBV6-4 and TRBJ2-3; possible D gene TRBD2, 6 bases. Trimming removed 2 bases from V and 4 bases from J, with 13 bases in between. Germline assignment: CDR1 MRHNA and CDR2 SNTAGT. This CDR3 has 15 residues. The DNA of the CDR3 is TGTGCCAGCAGTGACCCGACGGGGGTAGCAGATACGCAGTATTTT. It codes for CASSDPTGVADTQYF.

This clonotype showed up just once. The gene calls are TRBV2 and TRBJ1-1, with TRBD1 identical over 7 bases. The CDR3 runs 15 residues. CDR1 and CDR2 (germline): SNHLY, FYNNEI. V lost 4 bases, J lost 0 bases, and 5 bases stayed unmatched. The CDR3 protein is CASSGQGRLNTEAFF. CDR3 in DNA: TGTGCCAGCAGTGGACAGGGACGGTTGAACACTGAAGCTTTCTTT.

A remark on this clonotype: Sequence at one end of the junction differs from germline and may be a read error. This chain joins TRBV6-5 and TRBJ2-2; D may match TRBD1 or TRBD2 (5 bases each). CDR1 is MNHEY, CDR2 SVGAGI, per germline. The CDR3 consists of 14 residues. The CDR3 reads CASSWGTYTRELFF. The CDR3 DNA reads TGTGCCAGCAGTTGGGGGACGTACACCCGGGAGCTGTTTTTT.

Ten or more counts support this clonotype. The V and J genes are TRBV2 and TRBJ2-2; 14 positions match TRBD2. CDR3 length equals 18 residues. Losses at the gene ends were 6 bases for V and 6 bases for J; bases not matched to a gene: 12. Germline CDR1 reads SNHLY; CDR2 reads FYNNEI. This chain's CDR3 is CASRDPLGLAGAAGELFF. The CDR3 DNA sequence: TGTGCCAGCAGGGACCCGCTGGGACTAGCGGGAGCGGCCGGGGAGCTGTTTTTT.

The table lists this clonotype with a few counts. The chain uses TRBV7-2 and TRBJ2-1; D remains unclear. CDR3 size: 13 residues. V dropped 5 bases and J dropped 5 bases, with 10 bases sitting between them. Germline values: CDR1 SGHTA, CDR2 FQGNSA. CDR3 amino acids: CASSLTSNNEQFF. CDR3 coding DNA: TGTGCCAGCAGCCTTACAAGCAACAATGAGCAGTTCTTC.

This clonotype was found many times. CDR3 sequence: CARMTYGRTYEQYF. CDR3 bases: TGCGCCAGGATGACCTATGGACGGACCTACGAGCAGTACTTC. The rearrangement uses TRBV10-1 and TRBJ2-7; D call uncertain. Per germline, CDR1 WNHNN and CDR2 SYGVQD (reference sequence). There are 14 residues in the CDR3. V lost 9 bases to trimming and J lost 2 bases, with 17 bases between them.

In this sample, this clonotype turned up many times. V usage is TRBV27 and J usage is TRBJ1-1; 10 bases are shared with TRBD1. Germline V gives CDR1 MNHEY, CDR2 SMNVEV (reference sequence). The CDR3 runs to 15 residues. Trimming cost V 5 bases and J 6 bases; bases outside gene matches: 9. The CDR3 protein is CASSPLGQGQAEAFF. The CDR3 DNA reads as TGTGCCAGCAGTCCCCTGGGACAGGGGCAAGCTGAAGCTTTCTTT.